These T cell receptor beta chains were read from a single sample in a study of graft-versus-host responses after intestinal transplantation. Generated by immunoSEQ multiplex PCR, the TCRdb table keeps only in-frame clones and is missing some. The data hold 73,000 or so clones, with around 89% observed a single time. No antigen has been identified for these receptors. The source material was unstimulated CD8+ T cells sorted from spleen or lymph node cells, sampled before transplant. The receptors stem from a human donor who was the organ donor for an intestinal transplant. The CDR3 runs from the conserved cysteine through the conserved F or W. The D gene is left open where the match is weak. A row's size may be missing; if present it is once, few, many or a size class.

J gene: TRBJ2-5; V gene: TRBV7-8; clone size: NA; D gene: NA; CDR3 DNA: TGTGCCAGCAGCCCAGAGGCAGAGACCCAGTACTTC; CDR3 protein: CASSPEAETQYF
J gene: TRBJ1-3; V gene: TRBV28; clone size: NA; D gene: NA; CDR3 DNA: TGTGCCAGCAGTTTGGGGCCGAACCATACAGGAAACACCATATATTTT; CDR3 protein: CASSLGPNHTGNTIYF
J gene: TRBJ1-1; V gene: TRBV29-1; clone size: NA; D gene: TRBD1; CDR3 DNA: TGCAGCGTCGATTTTGGGACAGGTTCAACTGAAGCTTTCTTT; CDR3 protein: CSVDFGTGSTEAFF
J gene: TRBJ1-1; V gene: TRBV29-1; clone size: NA; D gene: NA; CDR3 DNA: TGCAGCGGGGGGGACGGATTGAACACTGAAGCTTTCTTT; CDR3 protein: CSGGDGLNTEAFF
J gene: TRBJ1-1; V gene: TRBV7-6; clone size: NA; D gene: TRBD1; CDR3 DNA: TGTGCCAGCAGCTTATCGGGGGACAGGGGGGAAACTGAAGCTTTCTTT; CDR3 protein: CASSLSGDRGETEAFF
J gene: TRBJ2-3; V gene: TRBV7-6; clone size: few; D gene: TRBD2; CDR3 DNA: TGTGCCAGCAGCTTTCTAGCGGGGTACACAGATACGCAGTATTTT; CDR3 protein: CASSFLAGYTDTQYF
J gene: TRBJ2-3; V gene: TRBV6-4; clone size: NA; D gene: NA; CDR3 DNA: TGTGCCAGCAGTACTGGGGGGGGCGGAGATACGCAGTATTTT; CDR3 protein: CASSTGGGGDTQYF
J gene: TRBJ2-3; V gene: TRBV6-5; clone size: NA; D gene: NA; CDR3 DNA: TGTGCCAGCAGTTCCGGAGACAGCCCGGTCCATACGCAGTATTTT; CDR3 protein: CASSSGDSPVHTQYF
J gene: TRBJ2-1; V gene: TRBV7-8; clone size: once; D gene: TRBD2; CDR3 DNA: TGTGCCAGCAGCTTAGCGACGGGGGGGGCTTACAATGAGCAGTTCTTC; CDR3 protein: CASSLATGGAYNEQFF
J gene: TRBJ1-1; V gene: TRBV14; clone size: NA; D gene: NA; CDR3 DNA: TGTGCCAGCAGCCAGGAGGATGAAGCTTTCTTT; CDR3 protein: CASSQEDEAFF
J gene: TRBJ2-1; V gene: TRBV27; clone size: NA; D gene: NA; CDR3 DNA: TGTGCCAGCAGTTTCCGCCCGAGCCCCGCCATTTACCCCTACAATGAGCAGTTCTTC; CDR3 protein: CASSFRPSPAIYPYNEQFF
J gene: TRBJ2-3; V gene: TRBV27; clone size: NA; D gene: NA; CDR3 DNA: TGTGCCAGCAGTTCATCTGCAACGATAGCGGAAGATACGCAGTATTTT; CDR3 protein: CASSSSATIAEDTQYF
J gene: TRBJ1-2; V gene: TRBV30; clone size: NA; D gene: TRBD1; CDR3 DNA: TGTGCCTGGAGTACGACAGGGGGCGATGGCTACACCTTC; CDR3 protein: CAWSTTGGDGYTF
J gene: TRBJ2-1; V gene: TRBV2; clone size: NA; D gene: TRBD2; CDR3 DNA: TGTGCCAGCAGCGAGGGACTAGCGGCCCTCAACTCCTACAATGAGCAGTTCTTC; CDR3 protein: CASSEGLAALNSYNEQFF
J gene: TRBJ2-1; V gene: TRBV7-3; clone size: NA; D gene: TRBD1; CDR3 DNA: TGTGCCAGCAGCTTAATTAGAGGGGGCCGAGGAAATGAGCAGTTCTTC; CDR3 protein: CASSLIRGGRGNEQFF
J gene: TRBJ2-1; V gene: TRBV18; clone size: NA; D gene: NA; CDR3 DNA: TGTGCCAGCTCACCACCGACGGGATCCCCCCTGGCGGGTAATGAGCAGTTCTTC; CDR3 protein: CASSPPTGSPLAGNEQFF
J gene: TRBJ1-6; V gene: TRBV7-6; clone size: NA; D gene: NA; CDR3 DNA: TGTGCCAGCAGCTTTTCTAGCTCCTATAATTCACCCCTCCACTTT; CDR3 protein: CASSFSSSYNSPLHF
J gene: TRBJ1-2; V gene: TRBV5-4; clone size: few; D gene: TRBD1; CDR3 DNA: TGTGCCAGCAGCATGGATCTGACAGGGATCAATGGCTACACCTTC; CDR3 protein: CASSMDLTGINGYTF
J gene: TRBJ1-2; V gene: TRBV4-3; clone size: NA; D gene: NA; CDR3 DNA: TGCGCCAGCAGCCAGAGATACGAGGGCCCCTATGGCTACACCTTC; CDR3 protein: CASSQRYEGPYGYTF
J gene: TRBJ2-3; V gene: TRBV5-1; clone size: NA; D gene: TRBD1; CDR3 DNA: TGCGCCAGCAGCCCGGGACAGGGAGTACGAGGGAGTGGTACGCAGTATTTT; CDR3 protein: CASSPGQGVRGSGTQYF
J gene: TRBJ2-5; V gene: TRBV9; clone size: few; D gene: TRBD2; CDR3 DNA: TGTGCCAGCAGCGTTGGCCTAGCGGGGGAAGAGACCCAGTACTTC; CDR3 protein: CASSVGLAGEETQYF
J gene: TRBJ1-2; V gene: TRBV11-1; clone size: NA; D gene: TRBD1; CDR3 DNA: TGTGCCAGCAGCGCCGGACAGGTATACTATGGCTACACCTTC; CDR3 protein: CASSAGQVYYGYTF
J gene: TRBJ1-1; V gene: TRBV20-1; clone size: once; D gene: NA; CDR3 DNA: TGCAGTGCTAGTGAGGGCACTGAAGCTTTCTTT; CDR3 protein: CSASEGTEAFF
J gene: TRBJ1-4; V gene: TRBV4-2; clone size: NA; D gene: NA; CDR3 DNA: TGTGCCAGCAGCCAAGAAGTCACCCTGGACAGCTTTAATGAAAAACTGTTTTTT; CDR3 protein: CASSQEVTLDSFNEKLFF
J gene: TRBJ2-3; V gene: TRBV29-1; clone size: NA; D gene: NA; CDR3 DNA: TGCAGCGTTTTCGTTAGCACAGATACGCAGTATTTT; CDR3 protein: CSVFVSTDTQYF
J gene: TRBJ1-1; V gene: TRBV4-1; clone size: NA; D gene: TRBD1; CDR3 DNA: TGCGCCAGCAGCCAAAATCAGGGGGCGCGGGCTGAAGCTTTCTTT; CDR3 protein: CASSQNQGARAEAFF
J gene: TRBJ1-2; V gene: TRBV5-1; clone size: NA; D gene: NA; CDR3 DNA: TGCGCCAGCAGCGTGGCCCGTCTGGACGGGAGTATGGATGGCTACACCTTC; CDR3 protein: CASSVARLDGSMDGYTF
J gene: TRBJ1-1; V gene: TRBV4-1; clone size: NA; D gene: NA; CDR3 DNA: TGCGCCAGCAGCCAAGTCTCTTCCAACACTGAAGCTTTCTTT; CDR3 protein: CASSQVSSNTEAFF
J gene: TRBJ1-2; V gene: TRBV4-3; clone size: NA; D gene: NA; CDR3 DNA: TGCGCCAGCAGCCAGGCGGCCGGGGGGTATGATGGCTACACCTTC; CDR3 protein: CASSQAAGGYDGYTF
J gene: TRBJ1-2; V gene: TRBV7-9; clone size: NA; D gene: TRBD1; CDR3 DNA: TGTGCCAGCGATCTGAATGGGGGACAGACGCCACCGAGGTACTATGGCTACACCTTC; CDR3 protein: CASDLNGGQTPPRYYGYTF
J gene: TRBJ2-4; V gene: TRBV4-1; clone size: NA; D gene: TRBD1; CDR3 DNA: TGCGCCAGCAGCCAAGTCGGGCAGGGGGCTTTTGTGGACATTCAGTACTTC; CDR3 protein: CASSQVGQGAFVDIQYF
J gene: TRBJ1-1; V gene: TRBV19; clone size: NA; D gene: NA; CDR3 DNA: TGTGCCAGCGGATATCACAGGGTTTCAGCTTTCTTT; CDR3 protein: CASGYHRVSAFF
J gene: TRBJ1-5; V gene: TRBV19; clone size: NA; D gene: NA; CDR3 DNA: TGTGCCAGTAGTATAGATCCCACTGCAGCGGACTACAATCAGCCCCAGCATTTT; CDR3 protein: CASSIDPTAADYNQPQHF
J gene: TRBJ2-5; V gene: TRBV7-9; clone size: NA; D gene: NA; CDR3 DNA: TGTGCCAGCAGCTCCAGGGGGGCGGAGACCCAGTACTTC; CDR3 protein: CASSSRGAETQYF
J gene: TRBJ2-3; V gene: TRBV19; clone size: NA; D gene: TRBD1; CDR3 DNA: TGTGCCAGTAGTATCCGGACAGGTACGGATACGCAGTATTTT; CDR3 protein: CASSIRTGTDTQYF
J gene: TRBJ2-3; V gene: TRBV2; clone size: NA; D gene: NA; CDR3 DNA: TGTGCCAGCTATGGAGGAGGGGCCAAGTTTGAAGATACGCAGTATTTT; CDR3 protein: CASYGGGAKFEDTQYF
J gene: TRBJ1-2; V gene: TRBV29-1; clone size: NA; D gene: NA; CDR3 DNA: TGCAGCGTTATGGGGGGGTCTAACTATGGCTACACCTTC; CDR3 protein: CSVMGGSNYGYTF
J gene: TRBJ1-4; V gene: TRBV6-5; clone size: once; D gene: NA; CDR3 DNA: TGTGCCAGCAGTTACGGGAGGATGCCAAATGAAAAACTGTTTTTT; CDR3 protein: CASSYGRMPNEKLFF
J gene: TRBJ2-3; V gene: TRBV4-3; clone size: NA; D gene: TRBD2; CDR3 DNA: TGCGCCAGCAGCCAGGGACTAGCGGGGGATGGAGATACGCAGTATTTT; CDR3 protein: CASSQGLAGDGDTQYF
J gene: TRBJ1-1; V gene: TRBV10-3; clone size: NA; D gene: NA; CDR3 DNA: TGTGCCATCAGTGATTTCAGCGTCGCTGAAGCTTTCTTT; CDR3 protein: CAISDFSVAEAFF
J gene: TRBJ2-3; V gene: TRBV5-1; clone size: NA; D gene: TRBD2; CDR3 DNA: TGCGCCAGCAGCTCGGGACTAGCGGGGGGAAGGGATACGCAGTATTTT; CDR3 protein: CASSSGLAGGRDTQYF
J gene: TRBJ1-5; V gene: TRBV5-6; clone size: once; D gene: NA; CDR3 DNA: TGTGCCAGCAGCTTGGAAGGGGCCCTTAGCAATCAGCCCCAGCATTTT; CDR3 protein: CASSLEGALSNQPQHF
J gene: TRBJ2-3; V gene: TRBV7-8; clone size: NA; D gene: TRBD2; CDR3 DNA: TGTGCCAGCAGCTTAGTAACTAGCGGGGGGAGGGATACGCAGTATTTT; CDR3 protein: CASSLVTSGGRDTQYF
J gene: TRBJ1-6; V gene: TRBV2; clone size: NA; D gene: NA; CDR3 DNA: TGTGCTGGTGGCGGGGTGAGCTCCTATAATTCACCCCTCCACTTT; CDR3 protein: CAGGGVSSYNSPLHF
J gene: TRBJ1-4; V gene: TRBV19; clone size: NA; D gene: NA; CDR3 DNA: TGTGCCAGTAGTATAGCGGGTGAAAAACTGTTTTTT; CDR3 protein: CASSIAGEKLFF